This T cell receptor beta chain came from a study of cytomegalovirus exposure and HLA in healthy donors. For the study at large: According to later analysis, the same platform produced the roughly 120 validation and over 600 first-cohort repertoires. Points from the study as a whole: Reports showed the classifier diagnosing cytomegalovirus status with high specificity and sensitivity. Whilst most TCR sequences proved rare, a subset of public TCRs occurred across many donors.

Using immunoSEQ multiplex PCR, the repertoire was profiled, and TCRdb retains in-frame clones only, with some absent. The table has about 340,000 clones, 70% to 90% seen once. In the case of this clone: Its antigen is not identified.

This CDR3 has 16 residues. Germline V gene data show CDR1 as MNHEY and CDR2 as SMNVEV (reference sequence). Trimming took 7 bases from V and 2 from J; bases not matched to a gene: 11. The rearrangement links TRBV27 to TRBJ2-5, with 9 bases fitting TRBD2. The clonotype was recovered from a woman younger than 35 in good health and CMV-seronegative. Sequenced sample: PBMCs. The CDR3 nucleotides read TGTGCCAGCACAAGTTTGCGGGAGGGCCCTCAAGAGACCCAGTACTTC. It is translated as CASTSLREGPQETQYF.